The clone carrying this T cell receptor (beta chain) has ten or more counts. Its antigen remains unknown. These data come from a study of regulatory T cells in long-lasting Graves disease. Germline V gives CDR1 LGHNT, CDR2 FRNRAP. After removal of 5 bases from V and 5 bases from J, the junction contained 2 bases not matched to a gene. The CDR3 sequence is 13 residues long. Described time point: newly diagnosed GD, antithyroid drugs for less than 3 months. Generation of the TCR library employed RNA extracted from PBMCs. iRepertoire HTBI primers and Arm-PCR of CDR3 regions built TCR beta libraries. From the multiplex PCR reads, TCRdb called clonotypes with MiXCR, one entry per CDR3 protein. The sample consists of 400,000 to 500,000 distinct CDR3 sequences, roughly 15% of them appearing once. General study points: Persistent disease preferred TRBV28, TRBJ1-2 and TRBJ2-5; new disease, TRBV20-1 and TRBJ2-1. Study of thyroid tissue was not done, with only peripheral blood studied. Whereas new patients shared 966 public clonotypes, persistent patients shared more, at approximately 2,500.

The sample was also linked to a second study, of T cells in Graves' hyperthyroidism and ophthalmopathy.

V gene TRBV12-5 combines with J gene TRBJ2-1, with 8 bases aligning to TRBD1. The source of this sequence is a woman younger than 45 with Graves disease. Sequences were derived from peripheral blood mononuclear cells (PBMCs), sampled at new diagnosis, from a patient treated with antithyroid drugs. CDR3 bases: TGTGCTAGTGGTACAGGGGGGAACAATGAGCAGTTCTTC. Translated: CASGTGGNNEQFF.